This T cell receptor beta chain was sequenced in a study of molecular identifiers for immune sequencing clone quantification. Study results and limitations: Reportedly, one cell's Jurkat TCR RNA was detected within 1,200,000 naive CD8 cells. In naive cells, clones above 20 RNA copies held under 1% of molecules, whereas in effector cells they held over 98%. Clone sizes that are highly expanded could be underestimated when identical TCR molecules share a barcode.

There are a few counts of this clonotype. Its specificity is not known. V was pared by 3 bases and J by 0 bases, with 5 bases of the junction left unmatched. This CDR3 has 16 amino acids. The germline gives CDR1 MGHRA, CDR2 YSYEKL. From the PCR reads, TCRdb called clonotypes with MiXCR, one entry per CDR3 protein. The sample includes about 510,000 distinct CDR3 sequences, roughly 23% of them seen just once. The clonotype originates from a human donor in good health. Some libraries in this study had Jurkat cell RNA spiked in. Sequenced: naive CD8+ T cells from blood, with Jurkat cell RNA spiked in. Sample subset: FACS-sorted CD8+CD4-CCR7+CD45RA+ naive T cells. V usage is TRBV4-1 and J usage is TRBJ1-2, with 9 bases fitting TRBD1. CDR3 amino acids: CASSQKGQGSNYGYTF. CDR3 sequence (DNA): TGCGCCAGCAGCCAGAAGGGACAGGGCTCTAACTATGGCTACACCTTC.